The 24 T cell receptor beta chains listed next were all sequenced from one sample in a study of cytomegalovirus exposure and HLA in healthy donors. The PCR made use of 60 Vbeta and 13 Jbeta primers. Sequencing used immunoSEQ multiplex PCR; TCRdb keeps in-frame clones, though not all of them. The sample consists of 150,000 to 160,000 clones, about 85% of them appearing once. The sample was PBMCs. The receptors come from a man aged 25-45 years in good health and CMV-seropositive.

This chain links TRBV30 with TRBJ2-1; unclear D gene. The V and J ends lost 4 bases and 10 bases respectively, with 11 bases between them. CDR3 length: 11 amino acids. Per the germline V gene, CDR1 is GTSNPN and CDR2 is SVGIG (reference sequence). CDR3 sequence: CAWTPGPEQFF. The CDR3 DNA follows: TGTGCCTGGACCCCTGGCCCGGAGCAGTTCTTC.

There are a few counts of this clone. The V and J genes are TRBV6-1 and TRBJ2-7; D is perhaps TRBD1 (5 bases). V was pared by 0 bases and J by 2 bases, with 8 bases between. The CDR3 has 14 residues. Germline V gene lookup returns CDR1 MNHNS and CDR2 SASEGT. The CDR3 spells CASSEAGLTYEQYF. The CDR3 nucleotides read TGTGCCAGCAGTGAAGCGGGGCTAACCTACGAGCAGTACTTC.

About this clone itself: One end of the junction is discordant with germline, which a read error may explain. Other DNA sequences of this sample code for an identical CDR3. The rearrangement links TRBV13 to TRBJ2-3; D may be TRBD2 (5 bases). The germline V gene encodes CDR1 PRHDT and CDR2 FYEKMQ (reference sequence). This CDR3 is 15 amino acids long. The CDR3 DNA reads TGTGCCAGCAGCTTAGCTTTCCCTAGCACGGATACGCAGTATTTT. This encodes CASSLAFPSTDTQYF.

The chain recombines TRBV6-1 with TRBJ1-6; no firm D call. The CDR3 contains 14 residues. The germline V and J ends were trimmed by 2 bases and 6 bases, with 8 bases remaining between them. CDR1 MNHNS and CDR2 SASEGT come from the germline V gene. The CDR3 protein is CASSELDTNSPLHF. CDR3 coding DNA: TGTGCCAGCAGTGAATTAGATACTAATTCACCCCTCCACTTT.

The rearrangement uses TRBV28 and TRBJ2-7, with D perhaps matching TRBD1 (5 bases). Germline V gene data show CDR1 as MDHEN and CDR2 as SYDVKM. The V end lost 6 bases, the J end lost 6 bases, and 18 bases lay between the germline ends. The CDR3 loop spans 14 amino acids. Here the CDR3 reads CASRSTDWAGEQYF. CDR3 in DNA: TGTGCCAGCAGGTCGACAGACTGGGCCGGCGAGCAGTACTTC. The whole variable domain, remainder taken from reference TRBV28 and TRBJ2-7, is DVKVTQSSRYLVKRTGEKVFLECVQDMDHENMFWYRQDPGLGLRLIYFSYDVKMKEKGDIPEGYSVSREKKERFSLILESASTNQTSMYLCASRSTDWAGEQYFGPGTRLTVT.

The rearrangement joins TRBV19 to TRBJ2-3, with D perhaps matching TRBD2 (6 bases). The CDR3 length is 12 residues. Between the trimmed V and J ends, which lost 3 bases and 6 bases, there was a span of 7 bases. Germline V CDR1 and CDR2: LNHDA, SQIVND (reference sequence). CDR3 in amino acids: CASSIGGDTQYF. CDR3 nucleotide sequence: TGTGCCAGTAGTATCGGAGGGGATACGCAGTATTTT. Using reference TRBV19 and TRBJ2-3 for the parts outside the CDR3, the full variable domain is DGGITQSPKYLFRKEGQNVTLSCEQNLNHDAMYWYRQDPGQGLRLIYYSQIVNDFQKGDIAEGYSVSREKKESFPLTVTSAQKNPTAFYLCASSIGGDTQYFGPGTRLTVL.

This clone was seen just once. The J gene is TRBJ2-2, the V gene TRBV7-3; 9 bases are a match to TRBD1. J was trimmed by 6 bases and V by 8 bases; bases with no gene match: 13. The CDR3 covers 16 residues. Per germline, CDR1 SGHTA and CDR2 FQGTGA. The CDR3 region has the DNA TGTGCCAGCTCGCCATTACAGGGGGCTTTCGCCGGGGAGCTGTTTTTT. It yields the protein CASSPLQGAFAGELFF. The full variable domain, in which reference TRBV7-3 and TRBJ2-2 provide the parts outside the CDR3, is GAGVSQTPSNKVTEKGKYVELRCDPISGHTALYWYRQSLGQGPEFLIYFQGTGAADDSGLPNDRFFAVRPEGSVSTLKIQRTERGDSAVYLCASSPLQGAFAGELFFGEGSRLTVL.

This chain connects TRBV18 to TRBJ2-3; D remains ambiguous. Trimming stripped 3 bases from V and 1 base from J, with 8 bases between. From germline, CDR1 is KGHSH and CDR2 LQKENI. The CDR3 sequence is 14 residues long. CDR3 protein: CASSPPVRTDTQYF. The DNA for the CDR3 is TGTGCCAGCTCACCTCCCGTTCGCACAGATACGCAGTATTTT.

This sequence joins TRBV15 and TRBJ1-2; 9 bases agree with TRBD1. The CDR3 runs 15 residues. CDR1 is LNHNV and CDR2 is YYDKDF in the germline V gene (reference sequence). V shed 3 bases and J 7 bases; nucleotides not matched to a gene: 9. In nucleotides, the CDR3 is TGTGCCACCAGCAGGGGGGAACAGGGGGCCCTTGGCTACACCTTC. Translating gives CATSRGEQGALGYTF.

The gene calls are TRBV27 and TRBJ2-1, with a tentative D call TRBD2 (7 bases). This CDR3 spans 17 amino acids. From germline, CDR1 is MNHEY and CDR2 SMNVEV (reference sequence). Trimming took off 2 bases at V and 0 bases at J, with 14 bases between the two ends. CDR3: CASSLKGGLSSYNEQFF. CDR3 nucleotides: TGTGCCAGCAGTTTAAAGGGGGGGCTGAGCTCCTACAATGAGCAGTTCTTC.

In its sample, this clone was seen once. In DNA form, the CDR3 reads TGTGCCAGTAGTAGGACTAGCGGGAGCCAGTACGAGCAGTACTTC. Translating it yields CASSRTSGSQYEQYF. The V and J genes are TRBV19 and TRBJ2-7; 13 nucleotides align to TRBD2. The ends lost 4 bases at V and 4 bases at J; junction bases unmatched: 4. This CDR3 comprises 15 residues. The germline V gene encodes CDR1 LNHDA and CDR2 SQIVND (reference sequence).

This clone was picked up a small number of times. V usage is TRBV6-1 and J usage is TRBJ1-5, with 7 bases matching TRBD1. J gave up 5 bases and V 6 bases, and 4 bases lay outside the gene matches. The CDR3 length is 13 residues. Germline CDR1 MNHNS, CDR2 SASEGT. CDR3 amino acids: CASSRDSDQPQHF. As DNA, the CDR3 is TGTGCCAGCAGCCGGGACAGCGATCAGCCCCAGCATTTT.

This clone was seen once. The rearrangement links TRBV2 to TRBJ1-1; possible D gene TRBD1, 5 bases. With 10 bases removed from V and 4 bases from J, the gap between germline ends came to 13 bases. The CDR3 contains 12 residues. CDR1 and CDR2 (germline): SNHLY, FYNNEI. The CDR3 is CAISQGGTEAFF. The DNA for the CDR3 is TGTGCCATTTCGCAGGGCGGCACTGAAGCTTTCTTT.

J is TRBJ1-2 and V is TRBV7-8; D uncertain. This CDR3 contains 14 residues. V was trimmed by 1 base and J by 4 bases, leaving 10 bases between them. Looked up from germline, CDR1 is SGHVS and CDR2 is FQNEAQ. The CDR3 DNA sequence: TGTGCCAGCAGCTTAGAGGCAGGCCCCTATGGCTACACCTTC. Its translation: CASSLEAGPYGYTF.

The rearrangement joins TRBV7-7 to TRBJ2-5; maybe TRBD1 (9 bases). The CDR3 runs to 16 residues. CDR1 SSHAT and CDR2 FNYEAQ come from the germline V gene (reference sequence). Trimming stripped 5 bases from V and 6 bases from J, with 22 bases between. CDR3: CASSPGGHGTGQTQYF. Written as DNA, the CDR3 is TGTGCCAGCAGCCCGGGGGGGCACGGGACAGGGCAGACCCAGTACTTC.

This clone was observed once. The CDR3 coding sequence is TGTGCCACCAGCAGTGGCGCGGGGGGACCCCCCGATACGCAGTATTTT. This codes for CATSSGAGGPPDTQYF. This chain uses TRBV15 with TRBJ2-3, with 8 bases matching TRBD2. The CDR3 contains 16 residues. The J segment lost 6 bases and the V segment lost 3 bases, leaving 11 bases of the junction unmatched. The germline gives CDR1 LNHNV, CDR2 YYDKDF (reference sequence).

CDR3 protein: CASRASGNNEQFF. The CDR3 region has the DNA TGCGCCAGCAGAGCTAGCGGAAACAATGAGCAGTTCTTC. The chain uses TRBV10-1 and TRBJ2-1, with 7 positions matching TRBD2. Looked up from germline, CDR1 is WNHNN and CDR2 is SYGVQD (reference sequence). The CDR3 sequence is 13 residues long. V was clipped by 6 bases and J by 5 bases; unmatched bases: 4.

This clone is medium-sized in the sample. The chain carries TRBV5-6 and TRBJ2-2; 7 bases align to TRBD2. The CDR3 extends over 17 amino acids. The V and J ends lost 4 bases and 4 bases, in that order; junction bases with no gene match: 13. Germline loops: CDR1 SGHDT, CDR2 YYEEEE. Written as DNA, the CDR3 is TGTGCCAGCAGCCTCCTTGGGGCGGGAGTGACCACCGGGGAGCTGTTTTTT. Protein: CASSLLGAGVTTGELFF.

The CDR3 reads CASSTNRGSSYEQYF. The CDR3 region has the DNA TGTGCCAGCAGCACCAACAGGGGGTCCTCCTACGAGCAGTACTTC. The chain joins TRBV11-2 to TRBJ2-7, with 8 nucleotides matching TRBD1. Germline V lookup: CDR1 SGHAT, CDR2 FQNNGV. This CDR3 spans 15 amino acids. V lost 5 bases to trimming and J lost 0 bases; unmatched junction nucleotides: 6.

This rearrangement joins TRBV10-3 to TRBJ2-3; perhaps TRBD1 as D (6 bases). Germline V lookup: CDR1 ENHRY, CDR2 SYGVKD. This CDR3 spans 19 amino acids. V was clipped by 5 bases and J by 1 base, with 25 bases between them. CDR3 sequence reads: CAISRDRFDPLSGTDTQYF. CDR3 in DNA: TGTGCCATCAGTCGAGACAGGTTTGACCCCCTGAGCGGCACAGATACGCAGTATTTT.

A few counts support this clone. V gene TRBV6-1 combines with J gene TRBJ2-3; the match to TRBD1 covers 10 bases. This CDR3 is 14 amino acids long. Trimming removed 7 bases from V and 3 bases from J; junction bases left unmatched: 4. Per germline, CDR1 MNHNS and CDR2 SASEGT. In nucleotides, the CDR3 is TGTGCCAGCACTGCGGGACAGGGGACAGATACGCAGTATTTT. This sequence encodes CASTAGQGTDTQYF.

The chain recombines TRBV6-6 with TRBJ1-1, with 8 nucleotides matching TRBD1. The J segment lost 3 bases and the V segment lost 6 bases, leaving 6 bases of the junction unmatched. Germline CDR1 and CDR2: MNHNY and SVGAGI (reference sequence). The CDR3 extends over 14 amino acids. The CDR3, as DNA: TGTGCCAGCAGGGACAGGGACTGGGACACTGAAGCTTTCTTT. Translation: CASRDRDWDTEAFF.

The V and J genes are TRBV6-5 and TRBJ1-1; D is ambiguous. Looked up from germline, CDR1 is MNHEY and CDR2 is SVGAGI. The length of the CDR3 is 13 residues. V was cut by 5 bases and J by 2 bases, with 9 bases left in between. The CDR3 DNA reads as TGTGCCAGCAGTGAACTAAAAAACACTGAAGCTTTCTTT. It is translated as CASSELKNTEAFF.

This clone was recorded a few times. The chain couples TRBV9 to TRBJ2-7; D is possibly TRBD2 (6 bases). CDR3 length: 14 amino acids. CDR1 and CDR2 (germline): SGDLS, YYNGEE. Trimming shortened V by 4 bases and J by 6 bases, and 17 bases separated the two germline ends. CDR3 sequence: CASSLGLHEGEQYF. The CDR3 DNA reads as TGTGCCAGCAGCCTGGGACTTCATGAGGGCGAGCAGTACTTC.